This T cell receptor (beta chain) is drawn from a study of PD-1 blockade in classical Hodgkin lymphoma (dated by TCRdb to 2018 to 2021). Describing the broader study: Nivolumab dosing was 3 mg/kg intravenously every 2 weeks, continuing until either disease progression or unacceptable toxicity. A peripheral blood immune signature of response to PD-1 blockade in classical Hodgkin lymphoma was defined using TCR beta sequencing and CyTOF.

The Qiagen DNeasy kit was used to extract genomic DNA both from unsorted PBMCs and from the negatively selected CD4+ and CD8+ fractions. Amplification of TCR beta CDR3 regions was done by immunoSEQ multiplex PCR with primers that anneal to V and J segments. Amplification bias was minimized using a synthetic immune receptor repertoire, and residual bias was removed computationally after sequencing. In the paper's pipeline: Custom Python scripts were used to quantify repertoire diversity as the Shannon entropy index. Unsorted, CD4+ and CD8+ repertoires were analyzed separately, except in combined analyses where CD4+ and CD8+ sequences were merged in silico. Clonal expansion was defined as at least a 2-fold frequency increase after treatment relative to C1D1, with a pseudocount of 0.5 for undetected baseline clones. Clones with 0 or 1 copy at C1D1 were defined as singleton clones, while clones with 2 or more copies were defined as non-singleton clones. Clones expanded in unsorted samples were assigned a CD4+, CD8+ or unknown annotation through matching of protein sequences in sorted samples from the same patient. Wilcoxon tests were applied to paired samples to test diversity changes from C1D1 to C4D1. The table was pulled from immuneACCESS by TCRdb, which kept in-frame rearrangements only. Such tables lose some clones; where checked, under half of the loss comes from unresolved V genes, and the rest has no known cause. D and trimming were read from the DNA, whereas the V and J calls and clone size are those reported in that table. This sample is represented by about 7,900 clones; 70% to 80% of them were singletons. Of the sample, less than 45% falls within the top ten clones.

Results the study describes overall, beyond this receptor: Patients starting nivolumab less than 1 year after ASCT had lower diversity and were excluded from later analyses to avoid confounding by immune reconstitution. Baseline TCR diversity was reported to be lower in newly diagnosed patients than in healthy donors and to be lower still in relapsed/refractory patients. Trial patients achieving complete response had baseline diversity similar to newly diagnosed patients, whereas partial responders and progressors had significantly lower diversity. By C4D1, a significant rise was seen in CD4+ TCR diversity but not in CD8+ TCR diversity (p=0.0027 vs p=0.16), and the rise was most apparent among complete responders (p=0.02). The study was limited to a single clinical trial cohort, and causes of repertoire differences, possibly disease activity or prior therapy, remained undefined.

Concerning this clone: What this receptor recognizes is not known. No much larger clone is present one base from it, and per-base qualities are unavailable.

V and J are trimmed by 4 bases and 0 bases, and the gene matches miss 8 bases of the junction. Sequences LNHDA (CDR1) and SQIVND (CDR2) are obtained from the germline V gene (reference sequence). From cysteine to phenylalanine, the CDR3 is 17 amino acids long. Left in the record is the CDR3 DNA by itself, 51 bases read in frame from the first base. The sample's time point, from its label and the paper: cycle 4 day 1 (C4D1), after more than 5 weeks of nivolumab. All trial patients had relapsed after autologous stem cell transplantation, with cohorts A, B and C differing in prior brentuximab vedotin exposure. The trial cohort was composed of 56 patients with relapsed/refractory classical Hodgkin lymphoma, for whom complete response, partial response or progressive disease was recorded as best overall response. Single-agent nivolumab was administered to trial patients in the multi-cohort phase II CheckMate 205 trial. Best overall response was determined by an independent review committee according to the 2007 International Working Group response criteria. Trial PBMCs were collected immediately before nivolumab initiation (C1D1) and during therapy at cycle 2 day 1 and cycle 4 day 1. Peripheral blood was collected in 8 mL Vacutainer Cell Preparation Tubes, from which PBMCs were isolated by centrifugation and then cryopreserved.

Sequencing was performed on peripheral blood mononuclear cells (PBMCs), taken before the fourth cycle of nivolumab. The chain is made from TRBV19 and TRBJ1-1; 10 bases in the junction line up with TRBD1. This receptor was obtained from a human donor with classical Hodgkin lymphoma. The DNA reads TGTGCCAGTAGTAACATCTCGGGACAGGGGATGAACACTGAAGCTTTCTTT. This codes for CASSNISGQGMNTEAFF.